Following are 9 T cell receptor beta chains from one sample sequenced in a study of blood T cell repertoires in COVID-19 (dated by TCRdb to the early 2020s). Libraries were made using the immunoSEQ multiplex PCR assay. TCRdb stores this immuneACCESS table with in-frame sequences only. Part of the clones is absent; in the studies checked, under half of the shortfall reflects unresolved V genes, and no reason is known for the rest. The sample table holds fewer than 150,000 clones, of which 75% to 85% were seen once. The top ten clones comprise 20% to 25% of the sample. Specimen: peripheral blood. These receptors were obtained from an elderly man with acute or convalescent COVID-19.

This CDR3 is CASDRGLSNQPQHF. CDR3 DNA sequence: TGTGCCTCCGACAGGGGCTTGAGCAATCAGCCCCAGCATTTT. V usage is TRBV19 and J usage is TRBJ1-5, with TRBD1 identical over 8 bases. Germline CDR1 reads LNHDA; CDR2 reads SQIVND (reference sequence). J gave up 1 base and V 11 bases, and 7 bases lay outside the gene matches. CDR3 size: 14 residues.

The chain recombines TRBV12-5 with TRBJ2-1; 12 bases are a match to TRBD2. J lost 10 bases, V lost 5 bases, and 9 bases had no gene match. This CDR3 region has 15 residues. Germline lookup yields CDR1 LGHNT and CDR2 FRNRAP. The CDR3 coding sequence is TGTGCTAGTGGTCTCCCGACTAGCGGGGGCCGGGAGCAGTTCTTC. This codes for CASGLPTSGGREQFF.

The rearrangement joins TRBV3-1 (or the pseudogene TRBV3-2) to TRBJ2-5, with TRBD2 matching 7 bases. The V and J ends lost 1 base and 2 bases, in that order; junction bases with no gene match: 7. Looked up from germline, CDR1 is LGHDT and CDR2 is YNNKEL (reference sequence). This CDR3 is 16 amino acids long. The CDR3 spells CASSQGILAVQETQYF. CDR3 in DNA: TGTGCCAGCAGCCAAGGTATCCTAGCGGTTCAAGAGACCCAGTACTTC.

The rearrangement links TRBV7-2 to TRBJ2-1, with 8 bases fitting TRBD1. CDR1 and CDR2 from the germline V gene are SGHTA and FQGNSA. This CDR3 region has 14 residues. The ends lost 2 bases at V and 8 bases at J; junction bases unmatched: 5. The CDR3 reads CASSLFQGAYEQFF. The CDR3 DNA sequence: TGTGCCAGCAGCTTATTTCAGGGGGCATATGAGCAGTTCTTC.

The chain links TRBV11-2 to TRBJ2-2, with D unresolved. Germline CDR1 SGHAT, CDR2 FQNNGV. The length of the CDR3 is 13 residues. V was shortened by 5 bases and J by 5 bases, with 9 bases between the two germline ends. DNA for the CDR3: TGTGCCAGCAGCAGTAGTGGTACCGGGGAGCTGTTTTTT. Translated, it gives CASSSSGTGELFF.

This chain joins TRBV6-5 and TRBJ2-5; TRBD2 matches at 8 bases. Germline CDR1 reads MNHEY; CDR2 reads SVGAGI. This CDR3 has 15 amino acids. Unmatched junction bases numbered 6, after V lost 5 bases and J lost 1 base. The CDR3 loop is CASSRGGTIQETQYF. Written as DNA, the CDR3 is TGTGCCAGCAGTCGCGGGGGGACTATCCAAGAGACCCAGTACTTC.

The rearrangement uses TRBV5-4 and TRBJ2-3; 9 nucleotides align to TRBD2. CDR1 is SGHNT, CDR2 YYREEE, per germline (reference sequence). This CDR3 is 15 amino acids long. V gave up 4 bases and J gave up 1 base; unmatched junction bases: 4. CDR3 sequence reads: CASSRTSVGTDTQYF. The DNA of the CDR3 is TGTGCCAGCAGCCGGACTAGCGTGGGCACAGATACGCAGTATTTT.

The chain joins TRBV5-1 to TRBJ2-1, with TRBD2 matching over 8 bases. V shed 1 base and J 4 bases; nucleotides not matched to a gene: 4. CDR3 length equals 15 residues. The V gene's germline CDR1 is SGHRS and CDR2 YFSETQ. The CDR3 coding sequence is TGCGCCAGCAGCTTGAGCGGGGGCTCTTACAATGAGCAGTTCTTC. Translating it yields CASSLSGGSYNEQFF. Together with reference TRBV5-1 and TRBJ2-1, the CDR3 gives the full variable domain: KAGVTQTPRYLIKTRGQQVTLSCSPISGHRSVSWYQQTPGQGLQFLFEYFSETQRNKGNFPGRFSGRQFSNSRSEMNVSTLELGDSALYLCASSLSGGSYNEQFFGPGTRLTVL.

The sample holds a few counts of this clone. V gene TRBV5-8 combines with J gene TRBJ2-1; possibly TRBD1 for D (6 bases). The length of the CDR3 is 15 residues. The V and J ends lost 0 bases and 6 bases respectively, with 13 bases between them. Germline CDR1 and CDR2: SGHTS and YDEGEE. The CDR3 here is CASSLGGGATNEQFF. In DNA form, the CDR3 reads TGTGCCAGCAGCTTGGGTGGGGGCGCAACCAATGAGCAGTTCTTC.